The source of this T cell receptor (beta chain) is a study of cytomegalovirus exposure and HLA in healthy donors (dated by TCRdb to about 2017). The study in broad terms: In an earlier analysis of around 540 of the donors, roughly 300 Gb of sequence data and approximately 100 million unique TCR beta sequences from 150 million to 200 million T cells were reported. Roughly 300 gigabases of sequencing data and approximately 80 million unique TCR sequences were included in an early release covering under 650 HLA-typed donors. Among the roughly 390 genotyped donors, about 85% belonged to the genetic ancestry cluster associated with self-reported Caucasian donors. The study aimed to test whether signatures of past pathogen exposure could be identified by cataloging public T cell receptors. The T cell repertoires of several hundred subjects were profiled by immunosequencing and related to cytomegalovirus serostatus. Besides the first cohort of around 670 subjects, a separate validation cohort made up of 120 different subjects was used. High-throughput TCR immunosequencing, statistical association of individual TCRs with disease status, and machine learning were combined to predict cytomegalovirus infection status. A later analysis re-analyzed previously published TCR beta repertoires from roughly 630 donors and added high-resolution HLA genotyping to study TCR occurrence patterns. Rather than drawing on any new phenotypic data, the later analysis identified candidate immune exposures from TCR beta sequences and the way those sequences occurred across donors. An earlier analysis of more than 450 of the donors used high-throughput TCR beta sequencing to judge whether each TCR beta V gene segment behaved as functional or pseudogenic. Donor age, sex, ethnicity and CMV serostatus were compiled together with the repertoire data. In a later genetic analysis, genome-wide SNP genotypes for about three fifths of the roughly 670 donors were used, and that subset was treated as a discovery cohort. All discovery cohort repertoires had been generated using a single sequencing platform. HLA typing included class I and class II loci at four-digit resolution. The number of donors typed differed by locus, with roughly 620-640 for A, B, C, DRB1 and DQB1, around 500 for DQA1, about 610 for DPA1, and 450 to 480 for DPB1. Because of strong linkage in the cohort, four to six DR-DQ haplotypes were treated as single units for association and clustering. Among some 400 genotyped donors of the cohort, an average of approximately 240,000 unique TCR beta nucleotide sequences was sequenced per donor, of which approximately 19% were non-productive. Broader findings and caveats from the paper: In the study, roughly 160 TCR beta chains were listed as associated with cytomegalovirus. In a later analysis, the rate of TCR association differed among HLA loci, with DRB1 alleles having the most associated TCRs and HLA-C alleles having the fewest. Several of the top co-occurrence clusters appeared to be linked to parvovirus B19, influenza, CMV and Epstein-Barr virus, according to a later analysis. In a later analysis, HLA-associated TCR beta chains were found to be more clonally expanded and to have lower generation probabilities than equally common non-associated chains. In vitro tests confirmed that a few of the cytomegalovirus-associated TCR beta chains recognize cytomegalovirus antigens. In a later analysis, 15,000 to 20,000 TCR beta sequences were associated with specific HLA alleles at a false discovery rate of 0.05. A further reported finding was that TCR beta sequences accurately predicted the HLA-A and HLA-B alleles for most subjects in the first cohort. Correlated functional status among segregating V segments might reflect linkage disequilibrium, but an unknown experimental factor could not be ruled out. A later analysis found that most CMV-associated TCR beta chains appeared HLA-restricted, with HLA associations seemingly driven largely by CMV exposure. Because HLA typing was missing for some donors at each locus, association tests included only the typed subset. Roughly uniform sequencing depth across donors was assumed in presence/absence analyses, although this assumption may not hold. Across donors, most TCR sequences were observed very rarely, whereas some public TCRs were present in many individuals. The only immune exposure information available for the cohort was CMV serostatus. According to a later genetic analysis, donors in an Asian-associated ancestry cluster had fewer N-insertions in productive TCRs than the approximately 630-donor mean. In an earlier analysis of around 600 of the donors, most TCR beta V segments were observed in productive rearrangements about 87% or about 30% of the time, broadly matching IMGT annotations. A cluster of highly shared sequence variants was judged likely to represent a technical artifact of the sequencing pipeline. Some IMGT-functional V segments, including TRBV6-2 and TRBV6-3, could not be told apart with the 87-base-pair reads, so those segments were excluded. Only TCR beta chains were sequenced in this cohort, and the absence of alpha or paired-chain data limited detectable features. When HLA alleles, especially DR and DQ, strongly co-occurred, attributing TCR associations to individual alleles was difficult. The earlier analysis of approximately 540 of the donors excluded roughly 17 rarely observed V segments, including chromosome 9 orphons, because counts were too low. The authors suggested that the approach could potentially be extended to other disease states and immunological phenotypes. The classifier was reported to diagnose cytomegalovirus status with high specificity and sensitivity in both the original and validation cohorts. A later genetic analysis associated a missense DCLRE1C variant with V-gene and J-gene trimming of TCR beta chains, and an independent cohort replicated the association.

The cohort was made up of 500 to 850 healthy bone marrow donors. At the time of sampling, every cohort member was nominally healthy, though immune exposures that went unrecorded were likely present. The donor tested CMV seronegative, placing the donor among the 300 to 400 seronegative members of the cohort. Every donor gave a peripheral blood sample, and the peripheral blood mononuclear cells from that sample were used for TCR beta sequencing. The Qiagen DNeasy Blood Extraction Kit was used to extract genomic DNA from the blood cell samples. Notes on this clone: Its antigen target is currently unknown. No base quality information exists; no much larger clone differs at one position.

The library was produced with the immunoSEQ multiplex PCR assay. For the multiplex PCR, a mixture combining 60 forward primers for TCR Vbeta segments and 13 reverse primers for TCR Jbeta segments was used. The CDR3 region of rearranged TCR beta genes was amplified from genomic DNA with a multiplex PCR assay. The amplified TCR beta libraries were sequenced on the Illumina HiSeq System as 87-base-pair reads. Concerning the study's data processing: Across the roughly 600 repertoires, a later analysis counted 78 million or so unique TCR beta chains, 8.5 million to 12 million of which were shared by at least two donors. A nearest-neighbor algorithm error-corrected the raw reads and collapsed the reads into unique sequences, merging closely related sequences to remove PCR and sequencing errors. Alignment of CDR3 sequences to IMGT reference sequences was used to assign V, D and J gene segments. For a sequence to be retained, a match of at least six nucleotides to both a V gene segment and a J gene segment was required. Rearrangements were called productive when the CDR3 lacked stop codons and stayed in frame with V and J; all others were non-productive. Following IMGT convention, CDR3 was defined as the stretch from the second conserved V-encoded cysteine up to the conserved J-encoded phenylalanine. Sequences without an unambiguous match to a single V gene segment were excluded from the earlier analysis of 450 to 750 of the donors. In an earlier analysis of 587 of the donors, V segments were called functional above 56.7% productive rearrangements and were called segregating when the between-donor standard deviation exceeded 5%. A statistical classification framework was developed to diagnose cytomegalovirus status using the catalog of TCR beta chain sequences. In a later analysis, V and J genes were assigned by comparing TCR nucleotide sequences against IMGT/GENE-DB human TR gene sequences. The TCRdist pipeline was used in a later analysis to assign CDR3 sequences and most-parsimonious VDJ recombination scenarios. In a later analysis, every TCR beta chain was defined by the combination of its CDR3 amino acid sequence and its V-gene family, and reads without a unique V-gene family were dropped. As a way to deal with suspected cross-contamination and a sequencing artifact, a later analysis dropped more than 500 nucleotide sequences that were highly shared and had low generation probability. In a later analysis, a clonal expansion index for each public chain was calculated from normalized within-repertoire ranks of inferred template counts. In a later analysis, generation probabilities were computed with a VDJ recombination model fitted to out-of-frame rearrangements, and the resulting probabilities were checked against IGoR. In a later analysis, TCR-TCR, TCR-HLA and TCR-CMV co-occurrence was scored with hypergeometric tests, and a repertoire-size bias correction was applied to TCR pairs. To estimate false discovery rates, a later analysis permuted the HLA or CMV assignments 20 times. A later analysis grouped co-occurring TCRs with DBSCAN, adding TCRdist sequence similarity when clustering within HLA-allele-positive subsets. For co-occurrence clustering, repertoires with fewer than 30,000 or more than 120,000 public chains were excluded, along with five or six repertoires with anomalous nucleotide sharing. Drawn from immuneACCESS, this table holds only the in-frame rearrangements with V and J called that TCRdb kept. Clones are partly lost; checked studies trace under half to an unresolved V gene and leave the rest unexplained. V and J calls and clone size are copied from that table; D and trimming were computed from the DNA. The sample table lists more than 110,000 clones, roughly three quarters of them with a count of one. The top ten clonotypes cover 3.9% of the sample.

The CDR3 goes from the cysteine to the phenylalanine over 14 residues. Just the 42-base CDR3 DNA is kept, in frame starting at base 1. V was cut back by 5 bases and J by 0 bases, leaving a gap of 10 bases between them. Via the germline V gene, CDR1 is MDHEN and CDR2 SYDVKM. The chain couples TRBV28 to TRBJ1-1; the D gene is possibly TRBD1, with 5 bases matching. This clonotype was sampled from a man aged 18 to 30 in good health and CMV-seronegative. The sequenced sample consisted of PBMCs. Here is the DNA: TGTGCCAGCAGTATAAGACAGTTGAACACTGAAGCTTTCTTT. This sequence encodes CASSIRQLNTEAFF.